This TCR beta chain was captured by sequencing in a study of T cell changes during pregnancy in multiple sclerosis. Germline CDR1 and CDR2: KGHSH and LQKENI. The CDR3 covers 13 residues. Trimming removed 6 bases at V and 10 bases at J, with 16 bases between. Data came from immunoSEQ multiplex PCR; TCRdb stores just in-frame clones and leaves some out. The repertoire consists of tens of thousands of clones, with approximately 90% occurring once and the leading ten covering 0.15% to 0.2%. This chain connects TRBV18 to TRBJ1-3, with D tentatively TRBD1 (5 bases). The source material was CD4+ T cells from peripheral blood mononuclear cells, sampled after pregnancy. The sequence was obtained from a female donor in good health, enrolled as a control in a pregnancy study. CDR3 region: CASSPGLPGTIYF. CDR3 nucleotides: TGTGCCAGCTCCCCGGGACTCCCCGGGACCATATATTTT.